A selection of T cell receptor beta chains follows, all from one sample in a study of glioma-infiltrating T cells. MiXCR, applied by TCRdb to the multiplex PCR reads, yields one record per CDR3 protein. The profile shows some 120,000 distinct CDR3 sequences, 20% to 25% of them singletons. Material for sequencing was glioma tissue, nonneoplastic brain tissue, or PBMCs (not recorded which). Receptors were obtained from a human donor with low-grade glioma or glioblastoma, undergoing nonglioma brain surgery, or in good health (not recorded which). Each CDR3 is given without its conserved first and last residue. A D gene is named only where the DNA matches it firmly.

V gene,J gene,D gene,CDR3 protein
TRBV29-1,TRBJ2-3,-,SVETSVRTDTQY
TRBV4-2,TRBJ1-1,TRBD1,ASSRNGQGRAEAF
TRBV18,TRBJ1-1,-,ASSPREDSPAF
TRBV18,TRBJ2-1,-,ASSERRDDLQF
TRBV3-1,TRBJ1-2,-,ASSPRQEANGYT
TRBV6-1,TRBJ2-7,-,ASSWTASSYEQY
TRBV7-2,TRBJ2-5,-,ASSLSRETQY
TRBV29-1,TRBJ2-3,-,SVVPTTRDTQY
TRBV29-1,TRBJ1-1,-,SVAGLLSTEAF
TRBV20-1,TRBJ1-5,-,SASWHLSNQPQH
TRBV6-1,TRBJ1-5,TRBD1,ASRSDRDNQPQH
TRBV6-6,TRBJ2-5,TRBD2,ASSYSGSVAGGPRETQY
TRBV12-3/TRBV12-4,TRBJ2-7,TRBD2,ASSPIGLAGDNYEQY
TRBV2,TRBJ1-6,-,ASRATNSPLH
TRBV27,TRBJ2-7,-,ASSFRAPVVEQY
TRBV24-1,TRBJ2-7,TRBD1,ATQQGGASYEQY
TRBV2,TRBJ2-5,-,ASSRPTQY
TRBV29-1,TRBJ2-1,TRBD2,SVAGLAGHEQF
TRBV3-1,TRBJ2-1,-,ASSQAPMQQGYNEQF
TRBV6-2/TRBV6-3,TRBJ2-2,-,ASSAGRVPGEPF
TRBV4-1,TRBJ1-4,-,ASSQDGGRRYEKLF
TRBV12-5,TRBJ2-5,-,ASGLTMEETQY
TRBV20-1,TRBJ2-7,-,SAGDWGPTRDEQY
TRBV27,TRBJ1-1,TRBD1,ASSLSPGGWTEAF
TRBV6-1,TRBJ2-7,TRBD2,ASSPAGSYEQY
TRBV7-8,TRBJ1-5,TRBD1,ASSLDRTGAQH
TRBV30,TRBJ1-2,-,AWERPDYGYT
TRBV6-1,TRBJ2-5,-,ASSLRTTGTLTETQY
TRBV12-3/TRBV12-4,TRBJ2-7,-,ASSSGAQGRYEQY
TRBV9,TRBJ2-7,-,ASSAGEADDYEQY
TRBV5-1,TRBJ1-1,-,ASSLGDLQGITEAF
TRBV18,TRBJ2-1,-,ASSPPAPQHNNNEQF
TRBV7-2,TRBJ2-5,-,ASSPSQGRETQY
TRBV7-4,TRBJ1-3,TRBD1,ASSPRDRDSGNTIY
TRBV6-2/TRBV6-3,TRBJ2-5,-,ASSYSAVPRPQY
TRBV27,TRBJ2-6,-,ASSSLLIRSGANVLT
TRBV7-6,TRBJ1-5,-,ASSLAGSNQPQH
TRBV15,TRBJ2-3,-,ATSRDSATDTQY
TRBV28,TRBJ2-4,-,ASIPGEGGSIQY
TRBV5-1,TRBJ1-1,-,ASSLATALNTEAF
TRBV4-1,TRBJ2-1,-,ASSRTYAPGNEQF
TRBV5-1,TRBJ1-1,-,ASSSTGSGVTEAF
TRBV7-2,TRBJ2-5,-,ASSPGRLEETQY
TRBV27,TRBJ2-5,-,ASSSSPQGTQY
TRBV4-3,TRBJ2-1,TRBD2,ASSRMFGGAGDEQF
TRBV7-9,TRBJ2-5,-,ASSLSQVQQETQY
TRBV20-1,TRBJ2-7,-,SAPSRLALNYEQY
TRBV24-1,TRBJ2-1,-,ATSEAGKNREQF
TRBV6-1,TRBJ2-7,-,ASSARESFYEQY
TRBV7-9,TRBJ2-7,-,ASSPDGQLIYEQY
TRBV27,TRBJ2-3,-,ASSPLKGISTDTQY
TRBV7-9,TRBJ1-1,-,ASSSPPENTEAF